The T cell receptor (beta chain) under discussion was sequenced for a study of OX40 agonist ivuxolimab in advanced cancers. Study overall: Patients got intravenous ivuxolimab at 0.01 to 10 mg/kg every 2 weeks.

General study results and limits: The CD4+ and CD8+ T cells in the blood had expanded clonally by week 6 at 0.1 to 3.0 mg/kg. Specificity for antigen went undetermined in the expanded peripheral T cells.

Note on this clone: What it binds is unknown.

Libraries were prepared by immunoSEQ multiplex PCR; TCRdb keeps only in-frame clonotypes and omits some of them. The data hold more than 55,000 clones, with around nine tenths observed a single time. This TCR was recovered from an adult with an advanced solid tumor such as melanoma, head and neck, liver or kidney cancer. The sequencing here drew on CD4+ or CD8+ T cells sorted from blood, taken in a trial of the OX40 agonist ivuxolimab.

CDR3 region: CASSIRGLPYEQYF. The DNA of the CDR3 is TGTGCCAGCAGCATTCGTGGACTACCCTACGAGCAGTACTTC. This rearrangement joins TRBV13 to TRBJ2-7, with D possibly TRBD2 on 6 matching bases. Deletions cut 5 bases from V and 2 bases from J, with 13 bases between. Germline loops: CDR1 PRHDT, CDR2 FYEKMQ (reference sequence). The CDR3 is made up of 14 amino acids.